This T cell receptor beta chain was recovered during a study of Ad26.COV2.S vaccination and SARS-CoV-2 variants. Study-wide points: Placebo recipients had lower spike-specific TCR breadth than vaccine recipients. An underestimation of total T cell responses may have resulted from the TCR breadth and depth analyses.

In the case of this clone: What it recognizes is unknown.

The treatment: over 15 received Ad26.COV2.S at low or high dose, single or two shots; about 5 received placebo; per-sample allocation not given. Specimen acquisition occurred on day 63 following the initial vaccine or placebo injection. The CDR3 contains 17 residues. Unmatched junction bases numbered 17, after V lost 5 bases and J lost 6 bases. The V gene's germline CDR1 is SEHNR and CDR2 FQNEAQ (reference sequence). Clones were sequenced by immunoSEQ multiplex PCR, and TCRdb holds only the in-frame ones, with some missing. The sample records about half a million clones, 80% to 90% being singletons. The material was peripheral blood, obtained in a trial of Ad26.COV2.S vaccine versus placebo. The rearrangement links TRBV7-9 to TRBJ2-7; 9 bases fit TRBD1. This TCR was sampled from a person aged 18-65 years who received the Ad26.COV2.S COVID-19 vaccine or a placebo. This CDR3 is CASSHPTPGQGIGEQYF. For the CDR3, the DNA is TGTGCCAGCAGCCATCCTACCCCCGGACAGGGGATTGGCGAGCAGTACTTC.